Listed below are T cell receptor beta chains from one sample, sequenced in a study of vaccination and CD4 T cells after COVID-19. Via MiXCR, TCRdb re-called the PCR reads, giving one row per CDR3 protein. The table has 22,000 or so distinct CDR3 sequences, approximately 29% seen once. No antigen is known for these receptors. The material was CD4+ T cells from blood, cultured in vitro, obtained about 7 months after SARS-CoV-2 vaccination. These receptors were collected from a human donor who had recovered from COVID-19. Each CDR3 is given with its conserved first and last residue. D genes are given only for firm matches. Clone size is shown for a subset of rows, as once, few, many or a class of expanded clone.

.	.	TRBV6-1	TRBJ2-7	CASSEKAITYEQYF	TGTGCCAGCAGTGAAAAGGCCATTACCTACGAGCAGTACTTC
.	TRBD2	TRBV6-5	TRBJ2-7	CASSYSSGGSYEQYF	TGTGCCAGCAGTTACTCGAGCGGGGGATCCTACGAGCAGTACTTC
few	TRBD2	TRBV18	TRBJ2-1	CASSTSGFGDEQFF	TGTGCCAGCTCGACTAGCGGGTTCGGGGATGAGCAGTTCTTC
.	.	TRBV6-5	TRBJ1-2	CASSYIGAFYGYTF	TGTGCCAGCAGTTACATCGGGGCGTTCTATGGCTACACCTTC
.	.	TRBV19	TRBJ2-1	CASSSGAAFYNEQFF	TGTGCCAGTAGTTCGGGAGCGGCCTTTTACAATGAGCAGTTCTTC
few	.	TRBV20-1	TRBJ2-3	CSALTSGDTQYF	TGCAGTGCGTTAACGTCCGGAGATACGCAGTATTTT
few	.	TRBV7-9	TRBJ2-3	CASSGQNTDTQYF	TGTGCCAGCAGCGGACAAAACACAGATACGCAGTATTTT
medium-sized	.	TRBV24-1	TRBJ1-1	CATSHQANTEAFF	TGTGCCACCTCACATCAGGCGAACACTGAAGCTTTCTTT
.	.	TRBV20-1	TRBJ1-1	CSARDPQHNTEAFF	TGCAGTGCTAGAGATCCACAGCATAACACTGAAGCTTTCTTT
few	.	TRBV18	TRBJ2-7	CASSPPSGGSYEQYF	TGTGCCAGCTCACCACCCTCGGGGGGCAGCTACGAGCAGTACTTC
few	.	TRBV2	TRBJ1-6	CASSADFPLHF	TGTGCCAGCAGTGCAGACTTTCCCCTCCACTTT
few	.	TRBV19	TRBJ2-7	CASSQRTRSPPYEQYF	TGTGCCAGTAGTCAACGGACACGATCCCCGCCTTACGAGCAGTACTTC
.	.	TRBV6-2/TRBV6-3	TRBJ1-2	CASSRQANYGYTF	TGTGCCAGCAGTCGACAGGCGAACTATGGCTACACCTTC
.	.	TRBV19	TRBJ1-5	CATGASLIASQPQHF	TGTGCCACCGGTGCATCGTTAATAGCAAGTCAGCCCCAGCATTTT
.	.	TRBV7-6	TRBJ2-1	CASSFPGLRDEQFF	TGTGCCAGCAGCTTCCCGGGACTCCGGGATGAGCAGTTCTTC
.	.	TRBV11-2	TRBJ2-7	CASSLGVRYEQYF	TGTGCCAGCAGCTTAGGTGTACGCTACGAGCAGTACTTC
.	.	TRBV5-4	TRBJ2-7	CASSLRRGGGSYEQYF	TGTGCCAGCAGCTTGCGGCGGGGAGGCGGTTCCTACGAGCAGTACTTC
.	.	TRBV7-9	TRBJ1-1	CASSSGRVNTEAFF	TGTGCCAGCAGCTCGGGACGGGTGAACACTGAAGCTTTCTTT
.	.	TRBV27	TRBJ2-3	CASSMRTPPDTQYF	TGTGCCAGCAGTATGAGGACTCCACCAGATACGCAGTATTTT
.	.	TRBV20-1	TRBJ1-2	CSATVDSYGYTF	TGCAGTGCTACCGTTGACAGTTATGGCTACACCTTC
.	.	TRBV11-1	TRBJ1-1	CASSLASETEAFF	TGTGCCAGCAGCTTAGCTTCCGAGACTGAAGCTTTCTTT
.	.	TRBV19	TRBJ2-7	CASSIGADASYEQYF	TGTGCCAGTAGTATAGGGGCGGACGCCTCCTACGAGCAGTACTTC
few	.	TRBV6-5	TRBJ1-1	CASSYSSTEAFF	TGTGCCAGCAGTTACTCGAGCACTGAAGCTTTCTTT
.	.	TRBV5-1	TRBJ2-1	CASSLGSPFHNEQFF	TGCGCCAGCAGCTTGGGTAGCCCCTTCCACAATGAGCAGTTCTTC
.	.	TRBV14	TRBJ1-6	CASSQDNPSPLHF	TGTGCCAGCAGCCAAGATAACCCCTCACCCCTCCACTTT
.	TRBD1	TRBV2	TRBJ1-2	CASSGDRNYGYTF	TGTGCCAGCAGTGGGGACAGGAACTATGGCTACACCTTC
.	.	TRBV12-3/TRBV12-4	TRBJ1-1	CASSLGRERGTEAFF	TGTGCCAGCAGTTTAGGGAGGGAGAGGGGCACTGAAGCTTTCTTT
medium-sized	TRBD2	TRBV7-2	TRBJ2-5	CASSHRGGRFETQYF	TGTGCCAGCAGCCATAGGGGCGGGAGGTTCGAGACCCAGTACTTC
.	TRBD2	TRBV7-2	TRBJ2-5	CASSFLAGAETQYF	TGTGCCAGCAGCTTCCTAGCGGGAGCAGAGACCCAGTACTTC
.	TRBD1	TRBV5-1	TRBJ2-7	CASSAGGSSYEQYF	TGCGCCAGCAGCGCAGGGGGTAGCTCCTACGAGCAGTACTTC
.	TRBD1	TRBV20-1	TRBJ2-2	CSAIGTGHTGELFF	TGCAGTGCAATCGGGACAGGGCACACCGGGGAGCTGTTTTTT
.	.	TRBV7-3	TRBJ2-3	CASSLFGGRTDTQYF	TGTGCCAGCAGCTTATTCGGGGGACGCACAGATACGCAGTATTTT
.	.	TRBV10-3	TRBJ1-2	CAIRRGGQDTPYGYTF	TGTGCCATCAGGCGTGGTGGGCAGGACACTCCTTATGGCTACACCTTC
few	.	TRBV7-8	TRBJ2-7	CASSLALNSYEQYF	TGTGCCAGCAGCTTAGCTCTCAACTCCTACGAGCAGTACTTC
.	TRBD1	TRBV20-1	TRBJ1-1	CSARDRGGTEAFF	TGCAGTGCCAGGGACAGGGGGGGTACTGAAGCTTTCTTT
.	.	TRBV7-9	TRBJ1-1	CASSWEGTPNPEAFF	TGTGCCAGCAGCTGGGAGGGGACACCGAACCCTGAAGCTTTCTTT
few	.	TRBV7-3	TRBJ1-5	CASSLYPDQPQHF	TGTGCCAGCAGCTTATATCCAGATCAGCCCCAGCATTTT